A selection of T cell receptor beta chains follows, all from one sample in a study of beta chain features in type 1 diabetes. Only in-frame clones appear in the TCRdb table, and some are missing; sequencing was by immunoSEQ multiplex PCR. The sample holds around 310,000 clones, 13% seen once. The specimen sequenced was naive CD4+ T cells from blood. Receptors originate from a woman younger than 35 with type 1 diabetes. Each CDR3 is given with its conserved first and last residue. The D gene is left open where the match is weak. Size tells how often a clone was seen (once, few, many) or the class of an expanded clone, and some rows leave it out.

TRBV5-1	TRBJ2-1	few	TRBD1	TGCGCCAGCAGCTCCCAGGGACAGGCCGGAGATGAGCAGTTCTTC	CASSSQGQAGDEQFF
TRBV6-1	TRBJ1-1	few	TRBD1	TGTGCCAGCAGTGAGGACAGGGAAGACTTTGCAATGAACACTGAAGCTTTCTTT	CASSEDREDFAMNTEAFF
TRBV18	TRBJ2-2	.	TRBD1	TGTGCCAGCTCATCCTCGACAGGGGGAAACACCGGGGAGCTGTTTTTT	CASSSSTGGNTGELFF
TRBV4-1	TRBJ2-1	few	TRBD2	TGCGCCAGCAGCCAAGAGGCTAGCGGGAGGATGTACAATGAGCAGTTCTTC	CASSQEASGRMYNEQFF
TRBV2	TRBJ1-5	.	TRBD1	TGTGCCAGCAGTCCCACCGGGACAGGGTATCAGCCCCAGCATTTT	CASSPTGTGYQPQHF
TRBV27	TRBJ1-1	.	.	TGTGCCAGCAGTACGTACGACAGGCGGGCTGAAGCTTTCTTT	CASSTYDRRAEAFF
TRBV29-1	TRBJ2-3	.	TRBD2	TGCAGCGTTAGCGGGAGGTCGGGCACAGATACGCAGTATTTT	CSVSGRSGTDTQYF
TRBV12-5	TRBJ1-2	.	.	TGTGCTAGTGGTACAGGGCCGTATGGCTACACCTTC	CASGTGPYGYTF
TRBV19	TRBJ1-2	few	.	TGTGCCAGTAGTACGCCCCCAGGGTTGCCTACTATTGGCTACACCTTC	CASSTPPGLPTIGYTF
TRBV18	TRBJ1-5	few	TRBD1	TGTGCCAGCTCACCGCGTTCGGGACAGGGGGATCAGCCCCAGCATTTT	CASSPRSGQGDQPQHF
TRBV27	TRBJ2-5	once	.	TGTGCCAGCAGTTTATCCCGTCAAGAGACCCAGTACTTC	CASSLSRQETQYF
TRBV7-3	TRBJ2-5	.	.	TGTGCCAGCAGCTTAACGGCGCAGGGACAAGAGACCCAGTACTTC	CASSLTAQGQETQYF
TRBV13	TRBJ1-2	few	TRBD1	TGTGCCAGCAGCCCCGGGACAGCCCGGGGTGGCTACACCTTC	CASSPGTARGGYTF
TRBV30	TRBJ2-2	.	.	TGTGCCTGGCCAGGTGTAGGTGGCACCGGGGAGCTGTTTTTT	CAWPGVGGTGELFF
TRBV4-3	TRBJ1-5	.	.	TGCGCCAGCAGCCAAGATCCCGGCAGGGGCAGGGATCAGCCCCAGCATTTT	CASSQDPGRGRDQPQHF
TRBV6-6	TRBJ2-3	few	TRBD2	TGTGCCAGCAGTGCCGGGACTAGGGTAGCAGATACGCAGTATTTT	CASSAGTRVADTQYF
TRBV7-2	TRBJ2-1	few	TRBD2	TGTGCCAGCAGCTTGGGACTAGCGGGCAATGAGCAGTTCTTC	CASSLGLAGNEQFF
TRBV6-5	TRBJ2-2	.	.	TGTGCCAGCTGGGAGACGAACACCGGGGAGCTGTTTTTT	CASWETNTGELFF
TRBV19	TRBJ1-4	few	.	TGTGCCAGTAGTCCCACCGGGACTGTTAATGAAAAACTGTTTTTT	CASSPTGTVNEKLFF
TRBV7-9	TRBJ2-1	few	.	TGTGCCAGCAGCTTAAGAGGGAATGGCAACAATGAGCAGTTCTTC	CASSLRGNGNNEQFF
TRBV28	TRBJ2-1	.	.	TGTGCCAGCAGTTTACGGTACAATGAGCAGTTCTTC	CASSLRYNEQFF
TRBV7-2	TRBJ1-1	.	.	TGTGCCAGCACAGCTAGCACCCTCGGCACTGAAGCTTTCTTT	CASTASTLGTEAFF
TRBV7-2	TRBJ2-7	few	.	TGTGCCAGCAGCTCATCGACACTGCCACCCTACGAGCAGTACTTC	CASSSSTLPPYEQYF
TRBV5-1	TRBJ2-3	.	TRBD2	TGCGCCAGCAGCTTGGACCCGGGAGGGCCAGATACGCAGTATTTT	CASSLDPGGPDTQYF
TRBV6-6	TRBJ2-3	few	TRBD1	TGTGCCAGCAGTGCAACGGGACAGGGCACAGATACGCAGTATTTT	CASSATGQGTDTQYF
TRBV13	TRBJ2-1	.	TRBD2	TGTGCCAGCAGTTTGTCTAGCGGGAGTGATGAGCAGTTCTTC	CASSLSSGSDEQFF
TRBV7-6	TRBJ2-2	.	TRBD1	TGTGCCAGCAGCTTGAGAGGGACAGCAAACACCGGGGAGCTGTTTTTT	CASSLRGTANTGELFF
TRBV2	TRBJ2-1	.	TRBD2	TGTGCCAGCAAGGGACTAGCGGGTAACAATGAGCAGTTCTTC	CASKGLAGNNEQFF
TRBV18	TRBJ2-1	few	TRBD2	TGTGCCAGCTCACCAATCACTAGCGCCTACAATGAGCAGTTCTTC	CASSPITSAYNEQFF
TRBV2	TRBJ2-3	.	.	TGTGCCAGCAGTGGGTGGGGAGCAGATACGCAGTATTTT	CASSGWGADTQYF
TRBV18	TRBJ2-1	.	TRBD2	TGTGCCAGCTCAGCGACTAGCGGAACCTACAATGAGCAGTTCTTC	CASSATSGTYNEQFF
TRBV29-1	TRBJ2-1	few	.	TGCAGCGGGTGGCGGGGCTCCTACAATGAGCAGTTCTTC	CSGWRGSYNEQFF
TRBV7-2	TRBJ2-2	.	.	TGTGCCAGCAGCTTAGGGGGTAGGGGCGGGGAGCTGTTTTTT	CASSLGGRGGELFF